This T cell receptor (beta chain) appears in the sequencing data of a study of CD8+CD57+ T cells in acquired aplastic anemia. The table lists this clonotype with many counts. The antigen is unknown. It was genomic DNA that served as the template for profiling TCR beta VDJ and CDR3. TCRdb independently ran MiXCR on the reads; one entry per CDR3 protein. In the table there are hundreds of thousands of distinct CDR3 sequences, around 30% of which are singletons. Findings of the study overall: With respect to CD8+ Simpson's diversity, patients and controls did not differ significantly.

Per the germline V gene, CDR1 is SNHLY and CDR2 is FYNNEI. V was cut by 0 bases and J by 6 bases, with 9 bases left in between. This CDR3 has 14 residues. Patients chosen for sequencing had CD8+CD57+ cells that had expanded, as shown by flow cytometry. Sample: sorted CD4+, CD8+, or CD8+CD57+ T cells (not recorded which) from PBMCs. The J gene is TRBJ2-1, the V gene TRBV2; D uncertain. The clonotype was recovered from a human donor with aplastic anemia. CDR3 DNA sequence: TGTGCCAGCAGTGAAGCGGCAGGAGCCAATGAGCAGTTCTTC. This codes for CASSEAAGANEQFF.